This entry lists 9 T cell receptor beta chains sequenced from one sample in a study of blood T cell repertoires in COVID-19. Profiling relied on immunoSEQ multiplex PCR, and the TCRdb table lists in-frame clones only, not all of them. The data show a few hundred thousand clones, around 89% seen once. The sequenced sample consisted of peripheral blood. The receptor set was obtained from a woman in her 30s with COVID-19, enrolled during active disease.

The V gene is TRBV28, the J gene TRBJ2-2; 9 bases line up with TRBD1. J gave up 2 bases and V 3 bases, and 16 bases lay outside the gene matches. There are 20 residues in the CDR3. Germline lookup yields CDR1 MDHEN and CDR2 SYDVKM. The CDR3 DNA sequence: TGTGCCAGCAGTTTTTATGGGGACAGGGTGAGGATAACAAACACCGGGGAGCTGTTTTTT. Translated: CASSFYGDRVRITNTGELFF.

The V gene is TRBV6-2 or TRBV6-3, the J gene TRBJ2-1, with TRBD2 matching over 8 bases. Germline lookup yields CDR1 MNHEY and CDR2 SVGEGT. The CDR3 has 16 amino acids. The V and J ends lost 5 bases and 9 bases, in that order; junction bases with no gene match: 15. The CDR3 reads CASSLIPGLVAIEQFF. The CDR3, as DNA: TGTGCCAGCAGTCTGATCCCGGGACTAGTGGCCATTGAGCAGTTCTTC.

The chain joins TRBV7-2 to TRBJ2-7, with 7 bases that match TRBD1. V was pared by 5 bases and J by 3 bases, with 10 bases of the junction left unmatched. This CDR3 is built from 15 residues. Germline V gene data show CDR1 as SGHTA and CDR2 as FQGNSA. CDR3: CASSRTGQSFYEQYF. The DNA for the CDR3 is TGTGCCAGCAGCCGGACAGGACAATCATTCTACGAGCAGTACTTC.

The chain uses TRBV7-9 and TRBJ1-1; unclear D gene. The CDR3 length is 16 residues. Germline lookup yields CDR1 SEHNR and CDR2 FQNEAQ (reference sequence). The V and J ends lost 2 bases and 1 base respectively, with 14 bases between them. The CDR3 protein is CASSLIAREANTEAFF. The CDR3 nucleotides are TGTGCCAGCAGCTTAATTGCGAGGGAAGCGAACACTGAAGCTTTCTTT.

The chain joins TRBV18 to TRBJ2-2, with a possible D match to TRBD2 (6 bases). V lost 2 bases, J lost 7 bases, and 14 bases lay in between. The CDR3 is 15 amino acids. Germline V gives CDR1 KGHSH, CDR2 LQKENI. For the CDR3, the DNA is TGTGCCAGCTCACCAAACGAGGGACTTGGCGGGGAGCTGTTTTTT. It codes for CASSPNEGLGGELFF.

The rearrangement uses TRBV7-2 and TRBJ2-1; 9 bases are shared with TRBD2. The V gene's germline CDR1 is SGHTA and CDR2 FQGNSA. CDR3 length equals 15 residues. With 6 bases clipped from V and 3 bases from J, the junction kept 6 bases outside the gene matches. The CDR3 DNA follows: TGTGCCAGCAGTCTGCGGGGGGGCCTCTACAATGAGCAGTTCTTC. Translated, it gives CASSLRGGLYNEQFF.

Here the CDR3 reads CASSFVWRRGGTEAFF. CDR3 in DNA: TGTGCCAGCAGCTTCGTCTGGCGGCGGGGGGGTACTGAAGCTTTCTTT. The chain is built from TRBV11-2 and TRBJ1-1; possibly TRBD1 for D (5 bases). The CDR3 is 16 amino acids. The V end lost 3 bases, the J end lost 5 bases, and 19 bases lay between the germline ends. Germline lookup yields CDR1 SGHAT and CDR2 FQNNGV.

This chain uses TRBV10-2 with TRBJ1-3; 8 positions agree with TRBD1. CDR1 and CDR2 (germline): WSHSY, SAAADI. Unmatched junction bases numbered 9, after V lost 3 bases and J lost 8 bases. The CDR3 extends over 15 amino acids. CDR3 DNA sequence: TGCGCCAGCAGTGATGGAGACAGGGGATCGGACACCATATATTTT. This gives the protein CASSDGDRGSDTIYF.

The chain recombines TRBV15 with TRBJ2-7, with D uncertain. The CDR3 length is 14 residues. The germline V gene has CDR1 LNHNV and CDR2 YYDKDF (reference sequence). Trimming pared 0 bases from V and 5 bases from J, leaving 11 bases between. CDR3 coding DNA: TGTGCCACCAGCAGAGATTTGCGCGCGAACGAGCAGTACGTC. This gives the protein CATSRDLRANEQYV.